Below are 19 T cell receptor beta chains sequenced from a single sample in a study of T cells after yellow fever vaccination. TCRdb reprocessed the 5' RACE reads via MiXCR and lists one record per CDR3 protein. The sample consists of under 300,000 distinct CDR3 sequences, 13% of them appearing once. The sequenced sample was CD4+ T cells sorted from PBMCs, obtained 45 days after the yellow fever booster vaccination. Receptors originate from a man younger than 45 who received the YFV17D yellow fever vaccine.

The table lists this clonotype with a few counts. The rearrangement uses TRBV18 and TRBJ2-5; a weak D match, TRBD2 (6 bases). Trimming shortened V by 6 bases and J by 4 bases, and 15 bases separated the two germline ends. This CDR3 comprises 14 residues. The V gene's germline CDR1 is KGHSH and CDR2 LQKENI. The CDR3 DNA sequence: TGTGCCAGCTCCCCCCCCCCGGAGGGAGAGACCCAGTACTTC. Translation gives CASSPPPEGETQYF.

This clonotype was observed a handful of times. This chain links TRBV12-3 or TRBV12-4 with TRBJ2-2; 8 bases are shared with TRBD2. CDR3 length equals 15 residues. J lost 4 bases, V lost 3 bases, and 4 bases had no gene match. The CDR3 bases are TGTGCCAGCAGTTTGCTTAGCGGGGCCACCGGGGAGCTGTTTTTT. It yields the protein CASSLLSGATGELFF.

This chain connects TRBV3-1 to TRBJ2-3; 12 positions match TRBD2. The CDR3 contains 18 residues. V lost 2 bases and J lost 2; bases outside the gene matches: 8. Per germline, CDR1 LGHDT and CDR2 YNNKEL (reference sequence). The DNA of the CDR3 is TGTGCCAGCAGCCAAACCCCTAGCGGGAGGGCCCTCACAGATACGCAGTATTTT. This codes for CASSQTPSGRALTDTQYF.

The chain is built from TRBV7-2 and TRBJ1-5, with a possible D match to TRBD1 (5 bases). The CDR3 totals 14 residues. V was trimmed by 8 bases and J by 1 base, leaving 12 bases between them. Germline CDR1 SGHTA, CDR2 FQGNSA. DNA of the CDR3: TGTGCCAGCGCGAAAGACAGCAGCAATCAGCCCCAGCATTTT. Its protein product is CASAKDSSNQPQHF.

The V gene is TRBV18, the J gene TRBJ2-7, with 12 bases aligning to TRBD1. CDR3 length: 16 residues. V shed 0 bases, J shed 7 bases, and the junction held 7 bases outside the gene matches. Germline CDR1 reads KGHSH; CDR2 reads LQKENI. DNA of the CDR3: TGTGCCAGCTCACCACCGTTGGGACAGGGGGCTGGGGAGCAGTACTTC. Its protein product is CASSPPLGQGAGEQYF.

As regards this clonotype: A junction end diverges from the germline sequence, so it may reflect a read error. V is TRBV7-7 and J is TRBJ2-3; D possibly corresponds to TRBD2 (5 bases). Germline values: CDR1 SSHAT, CDR2 FNYEAQ (reference sequence). There are 14 residues in the CDR3. The CDR3, as DNA: TGTGCTAGCAGCGCCACGGGATTAACAGATACGCAGTATTTT. Residues: CASSATGLTDTQYF.

The J gene is TRBJ2-5, the V gene TRBV20-1; D not resolved. V lost 5 bases, J lost 5 bases, and 9 bases lay in between. The CDR3 extends over 11 amino acids. CDR1 is DFQATT and CDR2 is SNEGSKA in the germline V gene (reference sequence). CDR3 in amino acids: CSARTVETQYF. The CDR3 DNA follows: TGCAGTGCTCGCACAGTGGAGACCCAGTACTTC.

There are a few counts of this clonotype. This sequence joins TRBV7-6 and TRBJ2-7, with 10 nucleotides matching TRBD1. The V gene's germline CDR1 is SGHVS and CDR2 FNYEAQ. The length of the CDR3 is 16 residues. V shed 1 base, J shed 7 bases, and the junction held 10 bases outside the gene matches. The CDR3 nucleotides read TGTGCCAGCAGCTTAGGGGGACAGGGGACGTCGGGGGAGCAGTACTTC. It translates to CASSLGGQGTSGEQYF.

The chain combines TRBV27 with TRBJ2-2, with D perhaps matching TRBD1 or TRBD2 (6 bases each). Deletions cut 1 base from V and 5 bases from J, with 20 bases between. Per germline, CDR1 MNHEY and CDR2 SMNVEV (reference sequence). The CDR3 covers 18 residues. In DNA form, the CDR3 reads TGTGCCAGCAGTTTATTTCCCCTTGGGGGGCGGCGGACCGGGGAGCTGTTTTTT. Translation gives CASSLFPLGGRRTGELFF.

This clonotype was observed a few times. This chain connects TRBV12-3 or TRBV12-4 to TRBJ2-4; D not resolved. Trimming left V 11 bases short and J 0 bases short, with 14 bases between. The CDR3 length is 14 residues. The CDR3 sequence is CASTRGLAKNIQYF. CDR3 nucleotides: TGTGCCTCCACTCGAGGTCTAGCCAAAAACATTCAGTACTTC.

This chain joins TRBV7-2 and TRBJ2-1; tentative D call: TRBD2 (5 bases). The germline V gene has CDR1 SGHTA and CDR2 FQGNSA. This CDR3 has 14 residues. DNA for the CDR3: TGTGTCTCAACAGAGCGGCCCGCATACAATGAGCAGTTCTTC. This gives the protein CVSTERPAYNEQFF. Full variable domain (rest looked up from reference TRBV7-2 and TRBJ2-1): GAGVSQSPSNKVTEKGKDVELRCDPISGHTALYWYRQSLGQGLEFLIYFQGNSAPDKSGLPSDRFSAERTGGSVSTLTIQRTQQEDSAVYLCVSTERPAYNEQFFGPGTRLTVL.

This clonotype has more than one count but fewer than ten. The V call is TRBV6-1, the J call TRBJ2-1; D gene ambiguous. Trimming cost V 5 bases and J 6 bases, with 14 bases left between them. The V gene's germline CDR1 is MNHNS and CDR2 SASEGT. The CDR3 loop spans 14 amino acids. DNA of the CDR3: TGTGCCAGCAGTCCCGCCGGAAAGGGCAATGAGCAGTTCTTC. It encodes CASSPAGKGNEQFF.

The chain joins TRBV7-2 to TRBJ2-1; the match to TRBD2 covers 9 bases. The CDR3 is 14 residues long. Germline lookup yields CDR1 SGHTA and CDR2 FQGNSA. With V trimmed by 5 bases and J by 6 bases, 5 bases remained unmatched. The CDR3 here is CASSKLAGPNEQFF. CDR3 nucleotide sequence: TGTGCCAGCAGCAAACTAGCGGGCCCCAATGAGCAGTTCTTC.

The chain carries TRBV28 and TRBJ2-7; D possibly corresponds to TRBD1 (6 bases). Germline CDR1 reads MDHEN; CDR2 reads SYDVKM. The CDR3 is made up of 14 amino acids. Trimming shortened V by 4 bases and J by 0 bases, and 10 bases separated the two germline ends. CDR3 sequence (DNA): TGTGCCAGCAGTTCGGGGACACCCTCCTACGAGCAGTACTTC. It is translated as CASSSGTPSYEQYF.

The rearrangement joins TRBV20-1 to TRBJ2-7; 11 bases fit TRBD2. The V and J ends lost 0 bases and 1 base, in that order; junction bases with no gene match: 2. This CDR3 comprises 15 residues. Per germline, CDR1 DFQATT and CDR2 SNEGSKA (reference sequence). The CDR3: CSARDGTSGSYEQYF. In nucleotides, the CDR3 is TGCAGTGCTAGAGATGGGACTAGCGGATCCTACGAGCAGTACTTC.

This sequence joins TRBV7-8 and TRBJ2-1; no firm D call. This CDR3 contains 12 residues. From germline, CDR1 is SGHVS and CDR2 FQNEAQ. V lost 3 bases to trimming and J lost 12 bases, with 12 bases between them. The CDR3 reads CASSLELRRQFF. CDR3 DNA sequence: TGTGCCAGCAGCTTGGAGCTACGGAGGCAGTTCTTC.

The V call is TRBV3-1, the J call TRBJ1-2, with a tentative D call TRBD1 (5 bases). Germline values: CDR1 LGHDT, CDR2 YNNKEL (reference sequence). V was pared by 4 bases and J by 4 bases, with 13 bases between. The CDR3 extends over 14 amino acids. CDR3 bases: TGTGCCAGCAGCCTGCAGGGTCAGGGCTATGGCTACACCTTC. As protein: CASSLQGQGYGYTF.

CDR3 DNA: TGTGCCACCAGCAGAGTCCGGACAGGTCAAACTGGGGCCAACGTCCTGACTTTC. This translates into CATSRVRTGQTGANVLTF. This sequence joins TRBV15 and TRBJ2-6, with 7 bases that match TRBD1. The J segment lost 2 bases and the V segment lost 1 base, leaving 8 bases of the junction unmatched. The CDR3 length is 18 residues. Germline-derived CDR1 and CDR2 are LNHNV and YYDKDF (reference sequence).

This chain connects TRBV5-4 to TRBJ1-3; D ambiguous. V was shortened by 1 base and J by 4 bases, with 3 bases between the two germline ends. Germline values: CDR1 SGHNT, CDR2 YYREEE (reference sequence). The CDR3 extends over 12 amino acids. The CDR3 sequence is CASSLPGNTIYF. CDR3 bases: TGTGCCAGCAGCTTGCCCGGAAACACCATATATTTT.